The TCR beta chain under discussion was sequenced for a study of CXCR3-negative and CXCR3-positive naive CD8 T cells (dated by TCRdb to between 2018 and 2021). Notes on the research overall: About 135 million TRB reads were obtained in total, roughly 1.5 +/- 0.3 million reads per library. Data from about 10 donors, pooled across two independent experiments, went into the diversity and physicochemical repertoire analyses. The TRBV-TRBJ cluster analysis covered naive subsets from 5 or 6 donors and memory cells from 3 donors.

For each CD8+ T cell subset, flow sorting was done in triplicate, and a few hundred thousand cells per subset went directly into RLT lysis buffer. To keep memory contaminants out, a stringent definition of naive CD8+ T cells was applied: CD45RO-CCR7+CD27+CD95-. Using standard density gradient centrifugation, peripheral blood mononuclear cells were isolated from buffy coats. A FACSAria III was used to flow-sort naive CD8+ T cells into CXCR3-negative and CXCR3-positive populations. An RNeasy Mini Kit was used to extract total RNA from the sorted cells. The germline V gene gives CDR1 as SQVTM and CDR2 as ANQGSEA. CDR3 length: 13 amino acids, cysteine to phenylalanine. No nucleotide data were recorded. As for this clonotype: The antigen it recognizes is unknown.

Sequencing was performed on a NextSeq 550. The Human TCR Profiling Kit (MiLaboratory) was used to make UMI-labeled 5' RACE TRB cDNA libraries. The full amount of extracted RNA was used for cDNA synthesis, and the full amount of resulting cDNA was used for PCR amplification. Libraries were prepared in parallel with an identical number of PCR cycles. The study's own analysis went as follows. MIGEC and MiXCR extracted about 48,000 +/- 9,800 unique UMI-labeled TRB cDNA molecules per library, requiring at least two reads per UMI. Each library averaged roughly 36,000 +/- 9,600 functional in-frame TRB CDR3 nucleotide clonotypes without stop codons. After downsampling to 5000 UMI-labeled TRB molecules per sample, diversity metrics, including normalized Shannon-Wiener and Chao1, were computed in VDJtools. VDJtools computed clonotype-size-weighted physicochemical properties of the central five CDR3 residues: interaction energy, strength, volume and Kidera factor 4. The reads went through TCRdb reprocessing, and each CDR3 protein sequence gets one entry with no DNA. The authors' filters were not applied to this entry. The data table for this sample lists under 150,000 distinct CDR3 sequences. The ten largest clones capture 0.25% to 0.3% of the sample.

The study at large found these results: Similar TRBV-TRBJ usage was shown by naive CXCR3-negative and CXCR3-positive cells from the same donor, whereas distinct patterns were shown by memory cells. Comparably high repertoire diversity was found in both naive subsets, whereas much lower repertoire diversity was found in memory CD8+ T cells. Because surface CD5, which has been linked to self-reactivity in mice, was comparable between naive subsets, TCR interaction strength was also inferred from TRB CDR3 physicochemical properties. Because CXCR3 expression was partially decreased after cryopreservation, freshly isolated PBMCs were used for most assays. Compared with CXCR3-negative naive cells, CXCR3-positive naive cells had TRB CDR3s with higher hydrophobicity (lower Kidera factor 4), lower energy, and higher strength and volume indices.

The rearrangement combines TRBV29-1 with TRBJ1-2. The clonotype comes from a human donor in good health. Some clones in this sample may be carry-over from other donors' samples. Sequenced sample: naive CXCR3+ CD8+ T cells from blood. The cell subset or site label corresponds to: CD45RO-CCR7+CD27+CD95- naive CD8+ T cells expressing CXCR3 (TNR3+). CDR3 loop: CSVDSGGSYGYTF.